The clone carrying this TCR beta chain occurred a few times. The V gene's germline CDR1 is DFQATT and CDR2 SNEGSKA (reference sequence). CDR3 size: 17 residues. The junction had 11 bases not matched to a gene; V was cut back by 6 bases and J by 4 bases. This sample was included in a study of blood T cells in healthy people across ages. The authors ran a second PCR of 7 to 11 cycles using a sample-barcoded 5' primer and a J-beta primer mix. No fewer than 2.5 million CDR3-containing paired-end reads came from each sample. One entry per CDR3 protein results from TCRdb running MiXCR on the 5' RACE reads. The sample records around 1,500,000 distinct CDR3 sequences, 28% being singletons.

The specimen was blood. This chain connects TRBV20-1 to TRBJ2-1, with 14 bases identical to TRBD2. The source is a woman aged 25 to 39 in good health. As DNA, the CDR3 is TGCAGTGCCTTACCGCCCGGACTAGCGGGAGGTTACAATGAGCAGTTCTTC. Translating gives CSALPPGLAGGYNEQFF.